This T cell receptor (beta chain) was obtained from a study of T-cell reconstitution after alpha-beta-depleted transplantation in children. The CDR3 runs 13 residues. The germline V gene has CDR1 LNHDA and CDR2 SQIVND (reference sequence). The V gene lost 5 bases and the J gene lost 4 bases, with 10 bases spanning the gap. This clonotype has a handful of counts. The TCRbeta library was prepared with unique molecular identifiers. TCRdb redid the calling of the PCR reads with MiXCR, one entry per CDR3 protein. The data show about 500,000 distinct CDR3 sequences, approximately 32% seen once. This TCR was recovered from a human donor who donated a stem cell graft to a child with aplastic anemia. The gene calls are TRBV19 and TRBJ2-3, with D perhaps TRBD1 (5 bases). The sequences come from PBMCs from the stem cell graft donor, collected from the stem cell graft. The CDR3 loop reads CASSHQGPDTQYF. The CDR3 nucleotides are TGTGCCAGTAGTCACCAGGGTCCAGATACGCAGTATTTT.